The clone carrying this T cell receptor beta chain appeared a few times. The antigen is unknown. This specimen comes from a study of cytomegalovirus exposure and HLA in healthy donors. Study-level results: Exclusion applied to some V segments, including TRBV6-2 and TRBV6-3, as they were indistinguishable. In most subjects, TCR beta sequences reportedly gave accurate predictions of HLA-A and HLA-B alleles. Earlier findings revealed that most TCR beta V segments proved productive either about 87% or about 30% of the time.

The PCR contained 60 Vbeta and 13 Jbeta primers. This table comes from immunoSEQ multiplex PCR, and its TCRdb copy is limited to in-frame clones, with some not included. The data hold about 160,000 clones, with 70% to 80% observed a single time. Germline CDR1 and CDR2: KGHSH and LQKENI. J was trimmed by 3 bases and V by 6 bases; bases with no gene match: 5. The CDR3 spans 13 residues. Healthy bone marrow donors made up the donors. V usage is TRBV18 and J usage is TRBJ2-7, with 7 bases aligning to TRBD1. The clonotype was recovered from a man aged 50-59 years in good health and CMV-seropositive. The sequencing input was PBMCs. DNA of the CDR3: TGTGCCAGCTCCCCTCGGACAGGCTACGAGCAGTACTTC. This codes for CASSPRTGYEQYF.